These T cell receptor beta chains were read from a single sample in a study of blood T cell repertoires in COVID-19. The data were produced by immunoSEQ multiplex PCR, yet TCRdb's version contains in-frame clones alone and is incomplete. The data show under 450,000 clones, roughly 87% seen once. The source material was PBMCs or T cells enriched from blood (not recorded which). These receptors all stem from a woman aged 25 to 39 who had recovered from COVID-19. Each CDR3 is given with its conserved first and last residue. The order of the fields is J gene, V gene, D gene, clone size, CDR3 protein, CDR3 DNA. D genes are given only for firm matches. Expanded clones are given a class, and other clones once, few, many or no size at all.

>TRBJ2-1|TRBV4-1|-|-
CASRGFGDYSYNEQFF
TGCGCCAGCAGAGGTTTCGGTGACTACTCCTACAATGAGCAGTTCTTC
>TRBJ2-1|TRBV27|TRBD1|-
CASSATTGGLYNEQFF
TGTGCCAGCAGTGCAACGACAGGGGGCTTATACAATGAGCAGTTCTTC
>TRBJ1-1|TRBV27|TRBD1|-
CASSFPIVRDRVRPIEAFF
TGTGCCAGCAGTTTCCCGATCGTCCGGGACAGGGTTCGTCCCATTGAAGCTTTCTTT
>TRBJ1-1|TRBV4-1|TRBD1|-
CASSQGGQGVRLGTEAFF
TGCGCCAGCAGCCAAGGTGGACAGGGAGTACGGCTGGGGACTGAAGCTTTCTTT
>TRBJ1-4|TRBV7-9|TRBD1|-
CASSPGEGAPTNEKLFF
TGTGCCAGCAGCCCAGGTGAGGGGGCACCGACTAATGAAAAACTGTTTTTT
>TRBJ1-2|TRBV19|TRBD1|-
CASSIRTGNGYTF
TGTGCCAGTAGTATAAGGACAGGGAACGGCTACACCTTC
>TRBJ1-4|TRBV12-3/TRBV12-4|-|-
CASTRGLVEKLFF
TGTGCCAGCACCCGGGGTTTGGTTGAAAAACTGTTTTTT
>TRBJ2-7|TRBV18|TRBD1|-
CASSRRDRGTYEQYF
TGTGCCAGCTCTCGTCGGGACAGGGGAACCTACGAGCAGTACTTC
>TRBJ1-5|TRBV7-9|-|-
CASSLERGDNQPQHF
TGTGCCAGCAGCTTAGAACGGGGGGACAATCAGCCCCAGCATTTT
>TRBJ1-1|TRBV7-9|-|-
CASSLKEANTEAFF
TGTGCCAGCAGCTTAAAAGAAGCGAACACTGAAGCTTTCTTT
>TRBJ2-3|TRBV9|TRBD1|-
CASSGHGDRGRTDTQYF
TGTGCCAGCAGCGGCCATGGGGACAGGGGTAGAACAGATACGCAGTATTTT
>TRBJ2-7|TRBV5-4|TRBD2|-
CASSLETSAEYEQYF
TGTGCCAGCAGCTTGGAGACTAGCGCAGAATACGAGCAGTACTTC
>TRBJ2-3|TRBV6-5|-|-
CASNLRGISDTQYF
TGTGCCAGCAACCTTAGGGGTATCTCAGATACGCAGTATTTT
>TRBJ1-4|TRBV13|-|-
CASSSTGKVREKLFF
TGTGCCAGCAGCTCCACCGGGAAAGTGAGGGAAAAACTGTTTTTT
>TRBJ1-3|TRBV10-2|TRBD1|-
CASRESTGVGNTIYF
TGCGCCAGCCGTGAGTCTACAGGGGTCGGAAACACCATATATTTT
>TRBJ2-2|TRBV9|TRBD1|-
CASSVRDRGGAGELFF
TGTGCCAGCAGCGTCCGGGACAGGGGCGGGGCCGGGGAGCTGTTTTTT
>TRBJ2-3|TRBV5-1|-|-
CASSLKGSSTDTQYF
TGCGCCAGCAGCCTGAAGGGGTCTAGCACAGATACGCAGTATTTT
>TRBJ1-6|TRBV7-2|-|many
CASSLSTVPLHLHF
TGTGCCAGCAGCTTGTCGACAGTACCCCTTCACCTCCACTTT
>TRBJ2-5|TRBV6-5|TRBD2|-
CTSSSSGGSQETQYF
TGTACCAGCAGTTCCAGCGGGGGGTCCCAAGAGACCCAGTACTTC
>TRBJ1-5|TRBV11-2|-|-
CASSLVGGNQPQHF
TGTGCCAGCAGCTTAGTAGGGGGCAATCAGCCCCAGCATTTT
>TRBJ1-5|TRBV2|TRBD1|-
CASSPQDRGNQPQHF
TGTGCCAGCAGTCCCCAGGACAGGGGCAATCAGCCCCAGCATTTT
>TRBJ2-2|TRBV3-1/TRBV3-2|TRBD2|-
CASSQGVSGDTSGELFF
TGTGCCAGCAGCCAAGGAGTCAGCGGGGATACTTCCGGGGAGCTGTTTTTT
>TRBJ2-3|TRBV15|TRBD2|-
CATSILGLADTQYF
TGTGCCACCAGCATCTTAGGACTAGCAGATACGCAGTATTTT
>TRBJ2-3|TRBV2|TRBD2|-
CATTGLADNTDTQYF
TGTGCCACCACCGGACTAGCGGATAACACAGATACGCAGTATTTT
>TRBJ2-7|TRBV5-1|-|once
CASSLAAGSSSYEQYF
TGCGCCAGCAGCTTGGCCGCGGGCTCAAGCTCCTACGAGCAGTACTTC
>TRBJ1-2|TRBV6-5|-|-
CASSYSDTYGYTF
TGTGCCAGCAGTTACTCAGACACCTATGGCTACACCTTC
>TRBJ2-2|TRBV5-1|TRBD2|-
CASSPPLAGTGELFF
TGCGCCAGCAGCCCCCCGCTAGCGGGAACCGGGGAGCTGTTTTTT
>TRBJ1-4|TRBV19|-|few
CASSKGATNEKLFF
TGTGCCAGTAGTAAGGGGGCAACTAATGAAAAACTGTTTTTT
>TRBJ1-2|TRBV18|TRBD1|-
CASSTGAVNYGYTF
TGTGCCAGCTCGACAGGGGCCGTTAACTATGGCTACACCTTC
>TRBJ2-7|TRBV14|TRBD1|-
CASSQRTGGVYEQYF
TGTGCCAGCAGCCAGAGAACAGGGGGCGTCTACGAGCAGTACTTC
>TRBJ2-7|TRBV4-2|TRBD2|-
CASSQGGGEGSYEQYF
TGTGCCAGCAGCCAAGGGGGGGGAGAAGGGTCCTACGAGCAGTACTTC
>TRBJ1-1|TRBV10-3|TRBD1|-
CAIKGQGGDTEAFF
TGTGCCATCAAGGGACAGGGAGGGGACACTGAAGCTTTCTTT
>TRBJ2-1|TRBV7-2|TRBD2|-
CASSLEISGVNEQFF
TGTGCCAGCAGCTTAGAGATTAGCGGGGTCAATGAGCAGTTCTTC
>TRBJ2-7|TRBV30|-|-
CAWSLSVNSYEQYF
TGTGCCTGGAGTCTGTCAGTGAACTCCTACGAGCAGTACTTC
>TRBJ2-1|TRBV7-3|TRBD1|-
CASRKGTDSYNEQFF
TGTGCCAGCAGGAAAGGGACAGACTCCTACAATGAGCAGTTCTTC
>TRBJ2-7|TRBV9|TRBD2|-
CASSVGERGGAYEQYF
TGTGCCAGCAGCGTAGGAGAGCGCGGGGGGGCGTACGAGCAGTACTTC
>TRBJ1-5|TRBV19|-|-
CASKVSRSNQPQHF
TGTGCCAGTAAAGTTTCACGGAGCAATCAGCCCCAGCATTTT
>TRBJ1-5|TRBV24-1|-|-
CATSGQNSNQPQHF
TGTGCCACCAGTGGACAGAATAGCAATCAGCCCCAGCATTTT
>TRBJ1-6|TRBV5-4|-|once
CASSPTGRSPLHF
TGTGCCAGCAGCCCTACCGGGAGGTCACCCCTCCACTTT
>TRBJ1-5|TRBV2|-|once
CASRFSGDQPQHF
TGTGCCAGCAGATTCTCAGGGGACCAGCCCCAGCATTTT
>TRBJ1-6|TRBV6-5|TRBD1|-
CASSFTDREVSPLHF
TGTGCCAGCAGTTTTACGGACAGGGAGGTGTCACCCCTCCACTTT
>TRBJ1-2|TRBV6-1|-|once
CASSEQAGVGGYTF
TGTGCCAGCAGTGAACAAGCAGGGGTTGGCGGCTACACCTTC
>TRBJ2-7|TRBV28|-|-
CASRQTDEQYF
TGTGCCAGCCGACAGACGGATGAGCAGTACTTC
>TRBJ2-7|TRBV6-1|-|once
CASSAATGYEQYF
TGTGCCAGCAGTGCAGCCACAGGGTACGAGCAGTACTTC
>TRBJ2-1|TRBV11-2|-|-
CASSLDTRNEQFF
TGTGCCAGCAGCTTAGATACTCGCAATGAGCAGTTCTTC
>TRBJ1-6|TRBV27|TRBD1|-
CASSFRDSGFSPLHF
TGTGCCAGCAGTTTCCGGGACAGTGGGTTTTCACCCCTCCACTTT
>TRBJ2-7|TRBV29-1|TRBD2|-
CSVETSGRAVNEQYF
TGCAGCGTGGAGACTAGCGGGAGGGCCGTCAACGAGCAGTACTTC
>TRBJ2-7|TRBV12-3/TRBV12-4|TRBD1|once
CASSMTGDEQYF
TGTGCCAGCAGCATGACAGGGGACGAGCAGTACTTC
>TRBJ1-5|TRBV19|-|-
CASSNPDSLKFNQPQHF
TGTGCCAGTAGTAACCCCGACAGCCTGAAATTCAATCAGCCCCAGCATTTT
>TRBJ2-2|TRBV4-1|TRBD1|-
CASSQEVNPVWDRGLFF
TGCGCCAGCAGCCAAGAAGTTAACCCGGTTTGGGACAGGGGGCTGTTTTTT
>TRBJ2-3|TRBV7-2|TRBD1|-
CASSLVGQTTDTQYF
TGTGCCAGCAGCTTAGTGGGACAGACTACAGATACGCAGTATTTT
>TRBJ1-1|TRBV7-9|-|-
CASSFVTEAFF
TGTGCCAGCAGCTTCGTGACTGAAGCTTTCTTT
>TRBJ2-3|TRBV6-2/TRBV6-3|-|few
CASSYIQHTDTQYF
TGTGCCAGCAGTTATATCCAACACACAGATACGCAGTATTTT